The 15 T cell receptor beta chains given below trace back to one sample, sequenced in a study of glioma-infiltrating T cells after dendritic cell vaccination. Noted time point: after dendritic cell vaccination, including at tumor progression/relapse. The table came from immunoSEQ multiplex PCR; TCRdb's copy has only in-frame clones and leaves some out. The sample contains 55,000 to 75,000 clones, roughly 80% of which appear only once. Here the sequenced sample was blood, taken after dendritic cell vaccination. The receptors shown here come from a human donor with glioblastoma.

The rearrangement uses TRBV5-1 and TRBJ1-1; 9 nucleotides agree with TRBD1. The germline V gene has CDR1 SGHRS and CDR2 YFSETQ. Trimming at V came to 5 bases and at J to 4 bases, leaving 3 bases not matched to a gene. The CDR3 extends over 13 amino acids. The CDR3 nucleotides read TGCGCCAGCAGGCAACAGGGGGCCACTGAAGCTTTCTTT. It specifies CASRQQGATEAFF. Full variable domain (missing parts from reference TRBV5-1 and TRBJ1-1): KAGVTQTPRYLIKTRGQQVTLSCSPISGHRSVSWYQQTPGQGLQFLFEYFSETQRNKGNFPGRFSGRQFSNSRSEMNVSTLELGDSALYLCASRQQGATEAFFGQGTRLTVV.

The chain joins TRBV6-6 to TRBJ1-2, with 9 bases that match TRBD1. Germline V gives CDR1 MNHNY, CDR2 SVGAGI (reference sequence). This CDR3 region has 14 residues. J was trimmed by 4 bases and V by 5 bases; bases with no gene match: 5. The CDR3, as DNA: TGTGCCAGCAGTCCGGACAGGGGAGGCTATGGCTACACCTTC. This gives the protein CASSPDRGGYGYTF.

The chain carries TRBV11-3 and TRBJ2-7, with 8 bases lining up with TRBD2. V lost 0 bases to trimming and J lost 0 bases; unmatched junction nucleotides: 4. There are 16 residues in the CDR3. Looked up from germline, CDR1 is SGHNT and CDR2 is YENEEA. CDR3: CASSLEMAGGSYEQYF. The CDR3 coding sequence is TGTGCCAGCAGCTTAGAAATGGCGGGGGGCTCCTACGAGCAGTACTTC. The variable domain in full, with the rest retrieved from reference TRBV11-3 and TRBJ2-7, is EAGVVQSPRYKIIEKKQPVAFWCNPISGHNTLYWYLQNLGQGPELLIRYENEEAVDDSQLPKDRFSAERLKGVDSTLKIQPAELGDSAVYLCASSLEMAGGSYEQYFGPGTRLTVT.

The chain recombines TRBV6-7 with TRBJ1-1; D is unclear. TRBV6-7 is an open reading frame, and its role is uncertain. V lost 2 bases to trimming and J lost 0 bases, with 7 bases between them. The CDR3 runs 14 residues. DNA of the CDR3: TGTGCCAGCAGTTACGTGGAGGTGAACACTGAAGCTTTCTTT. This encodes CASSYVEVNTEAFF.

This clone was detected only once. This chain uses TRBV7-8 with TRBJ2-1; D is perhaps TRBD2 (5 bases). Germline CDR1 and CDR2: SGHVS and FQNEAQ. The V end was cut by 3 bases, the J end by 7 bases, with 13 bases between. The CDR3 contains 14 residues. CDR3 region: CASSFSGIANEQFF. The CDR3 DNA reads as TGTGCCAGCAGCTTTTCTGGGATAGCGAATGAGCAGTTCTTC. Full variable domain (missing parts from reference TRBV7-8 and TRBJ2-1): GAGVSQSPRYKVAKRGQDVALRCDPISGHVSLFWYQQALGQGPEFLTYFQNEAQLDKSGLPSDRFFAERPEGSVSTLKIQRTQQEDSAVYLCASSFSGIANEQFFGPGTRLTVL.

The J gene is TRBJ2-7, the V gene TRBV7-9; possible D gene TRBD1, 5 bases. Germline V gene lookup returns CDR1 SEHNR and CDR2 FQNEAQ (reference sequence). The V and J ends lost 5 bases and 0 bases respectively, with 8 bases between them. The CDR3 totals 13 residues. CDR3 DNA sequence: TGTGCCAGCAGCCTAGACAGCTCCTACGAGCAGTACTTC. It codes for CASSLDSSYEQYF.

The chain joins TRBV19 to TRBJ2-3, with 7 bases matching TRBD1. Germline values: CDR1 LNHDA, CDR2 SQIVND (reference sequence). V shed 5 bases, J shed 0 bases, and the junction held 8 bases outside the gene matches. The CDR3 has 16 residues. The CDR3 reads CASSGMTGQSTDTQYF. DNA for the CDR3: TGTGCCAGTAGTGGAATGACAGGGCAGAGCACAGATACGCAGTATTTT.

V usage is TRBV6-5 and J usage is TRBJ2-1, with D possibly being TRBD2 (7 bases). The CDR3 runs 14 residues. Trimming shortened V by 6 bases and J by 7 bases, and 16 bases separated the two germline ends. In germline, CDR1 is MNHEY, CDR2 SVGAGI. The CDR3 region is CASSRGGEVNEQFF. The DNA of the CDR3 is TGTGCCAGCAGCCGCGGGGGCGAGGTAAATGAGCAGTTCTTC.

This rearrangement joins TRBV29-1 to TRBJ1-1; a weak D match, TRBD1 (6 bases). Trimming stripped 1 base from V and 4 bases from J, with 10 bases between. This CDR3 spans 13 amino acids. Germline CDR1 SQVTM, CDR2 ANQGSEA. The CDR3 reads CSVEGRGSTEAFF. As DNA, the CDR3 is TGCAGCGTTGAAGGCAGGGGAAGCACTGAAGCTTTCTTT.

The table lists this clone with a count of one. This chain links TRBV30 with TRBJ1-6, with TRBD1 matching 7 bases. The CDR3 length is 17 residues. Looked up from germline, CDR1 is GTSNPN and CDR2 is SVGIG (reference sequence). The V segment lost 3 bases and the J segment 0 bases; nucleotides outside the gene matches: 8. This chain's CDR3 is CAWSRTGRPSYNSPLHF. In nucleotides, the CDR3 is TGTGCCTGGAGCCGGACAGGACGGCCCTCCTATAATTCACCCCTCCACTTT.

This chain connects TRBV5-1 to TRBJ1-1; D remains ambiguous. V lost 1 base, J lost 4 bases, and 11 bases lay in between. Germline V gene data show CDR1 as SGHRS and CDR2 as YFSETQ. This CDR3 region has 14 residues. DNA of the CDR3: TGCGCCAGCAGCTTGAAACAGTCCGGCACTGAAGCTTTCTTT. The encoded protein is CASSLKQSGTEAFF.

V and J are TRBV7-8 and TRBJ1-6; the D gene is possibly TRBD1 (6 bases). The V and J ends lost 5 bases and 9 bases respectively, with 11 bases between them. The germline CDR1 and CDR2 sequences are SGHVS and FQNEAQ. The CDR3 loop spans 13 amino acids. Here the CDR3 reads CASSRGQISPLHF. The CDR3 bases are TGTGCCAGCAGCCGCGGACAGATTTCACCCCTCCACTTT.

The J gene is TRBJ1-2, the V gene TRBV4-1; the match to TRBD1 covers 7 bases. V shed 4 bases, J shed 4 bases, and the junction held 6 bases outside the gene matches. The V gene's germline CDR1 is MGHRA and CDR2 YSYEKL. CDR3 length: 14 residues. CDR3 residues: CASSPLDRTYGYTF. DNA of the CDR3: TGCGCCAGCAGCCCCTTGGACAGGACCTATGGCTACACCTTC.

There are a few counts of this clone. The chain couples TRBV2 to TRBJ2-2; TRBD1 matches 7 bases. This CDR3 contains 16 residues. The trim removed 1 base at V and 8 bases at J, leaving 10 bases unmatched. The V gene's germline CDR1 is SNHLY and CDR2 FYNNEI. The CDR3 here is CASSEVPPQGTGELFF. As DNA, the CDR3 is TGTGCCAGCAGTGAAGTCCCCCCACAGGGGACGGGGGAGCTGTTTTTT.

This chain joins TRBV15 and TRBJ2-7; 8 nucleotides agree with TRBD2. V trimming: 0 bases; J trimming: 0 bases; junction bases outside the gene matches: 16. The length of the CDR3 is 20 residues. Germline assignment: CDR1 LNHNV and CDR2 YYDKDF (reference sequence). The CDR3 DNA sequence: TGTGCCACCAGCAGAGATCTAGGCGGGTGGGCGGGGGGCCCCTCCTACGAGCAGTACTTC. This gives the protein CATSRDLGGWAGGPSYEQYF.